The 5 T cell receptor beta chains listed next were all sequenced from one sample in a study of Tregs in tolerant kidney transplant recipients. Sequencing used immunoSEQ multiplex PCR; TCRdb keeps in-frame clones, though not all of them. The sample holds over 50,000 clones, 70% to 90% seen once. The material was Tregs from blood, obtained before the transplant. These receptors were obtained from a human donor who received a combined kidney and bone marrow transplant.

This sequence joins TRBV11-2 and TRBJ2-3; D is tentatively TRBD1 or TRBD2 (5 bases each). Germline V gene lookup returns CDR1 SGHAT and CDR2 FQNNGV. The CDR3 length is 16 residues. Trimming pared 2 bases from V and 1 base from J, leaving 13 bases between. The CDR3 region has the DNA TGTGCCAGCAGCTTATATCAGGGACGGGGCACAGATACGCAGTATTTT. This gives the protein CASSLYQGRGTDTQYF.

The CDR3 protein is CASSRMGGQGRHQPQHF. CDR3 DNA: TGTGCCAGCAGCCGAATGGGGGGACAGGGGAGGCATCAGCCCCAGCATTTT. This sequence joins TRBV7-8 and TRBJ1-5; 10 bases match TRBD1. Germline values: CDR1 SGHVS, CDR2 FQNEAQ. Losses at the gene ends were 5 bases for V and 5 bases for J; bases not matched to a gene: 12. The CDR3 loop spans 17 amino acids.

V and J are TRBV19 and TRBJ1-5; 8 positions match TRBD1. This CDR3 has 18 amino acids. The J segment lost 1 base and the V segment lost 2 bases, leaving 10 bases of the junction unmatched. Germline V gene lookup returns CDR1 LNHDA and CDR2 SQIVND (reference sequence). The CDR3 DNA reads TGTGCCAGTAGTATACCGGAGGGCAGGGGGCTGAGCAATCAGCCCCAGCATTTT. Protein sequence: CASSIPEGRGLSNQPQHF.

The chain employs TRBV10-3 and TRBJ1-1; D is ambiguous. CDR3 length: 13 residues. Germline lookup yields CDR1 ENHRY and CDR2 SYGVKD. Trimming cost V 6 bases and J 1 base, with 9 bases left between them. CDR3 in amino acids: CAIRGASNTEAFF. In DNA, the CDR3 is TGTGCCATCAGAGGCGCCTCGAACACTGAAGCTTTCTTT.

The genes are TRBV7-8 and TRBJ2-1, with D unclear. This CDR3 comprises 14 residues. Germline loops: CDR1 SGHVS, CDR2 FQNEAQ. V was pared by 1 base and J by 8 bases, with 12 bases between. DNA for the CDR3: TGTGCCAGCAGCTTAGTCTGGAAGTACGATGAGCAGTTCTTC. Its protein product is CASSLVWKYDEQFF.